A selection of T cell receptor beta chains follows, all from one sample in a study of T cells in Graves' hyperthyroidism and ophthalmopathy. Using its own MiXCR run on the multiplex PCR reads, TCRdb lists one record per CDR3 protein. The profile covers over 250,000 distinct CDR3 sequences, with about 20% appearing a single time and 50% to 75% taken by the ten largest. Sample: blood. These TCRs come from a man aged 25 to 40 with Graves' ophthalmopathy. Both conserved end residues are part of each CDR3. A D gene is named only where the DNA matches it firmly. Size is stated for part of the rows, as once, few or many counts, or as a class when the clone is expanded.

size,J,V,D,DNA,CDR3
NA,TRBJ1-1,TRBV6-1,TRBD1,TGTGCCAGCAGTACTGGGGACAGGGGGCTTGTGAACACTGAAGCTTTCTTT,CASSTGDRGLVNTEAFF
few,TRBJ2-5,TRBV11-3,NA,TGTGCCAGCAGCTTAGGGGATGAAGAGACCCAGTACTTC,CASSLGDEETQYF
few,TRBJ2-7,TRBV20-1,NA,TGCAGTGCTAGGTTGGGAGGCGAGCAGTACTTC,CSARLGGEQYF
once,TRBJ2-5,TRBV29-1,NA,TGCAGCGTTGAAATGCGGGAGACCCAGTACTTC,CSVEMRETQYF
NA,TRBJ1-6,TRBV9,NA,TGTGCCAGCAGCGTAGGGACGGCTAATTCACCCCTCCACTTT,CASSVGTANSPLHF
many,TRBJ2-7,TRBV28,TRBD2,TGTGCCAGCAGTTTGCCCAGCGGGAGGGCCGTCGAGCAGTACTTC,CASSLPSGRAVEQYF
many,TRBJ2-7,TRBV6-1,TRBD1,TGTGCCAGCAGAATAGGACAGGGGAGACACGAGCAGTACTTC,CASRIGQGRHEQYF
few,TRBJ1-1,TRBV12-3/TRBV12-4,NA,TGTGCCAGCAGTTATCAGGGATCCACTGAAGCTTTCTTT,CASSYQGSTEAFF
NA,TRBJ1-4,TRBV10-2,TRBD1,TGCGCCAGCAGGGCCTCGCTGGGACAGGGAGCTAATGAAAAACTGTTTTTT,CASRASLGQGANEKLFF
NA,TRBJ2-3,TRBV7-9,TRBD2,TGTGCCAGCAGCTTAAGACTAGCGGGAGGTCAAGATACGCAGTATTTT,CASSLRLAGGQDTQYF
NA,TRBJ2-3,TRBV19,TRBD1,TGTGCCAGTAGTGCTTCCGGGACAGGCACAGATACGCAGTATTTT,CASSASGTGTDTQYF
NA,TRBJ2-3,TRBV2,TRBD2,TGTGCCAGCAGTGAAAGGTCTAGCGGGAGAGTGGCAGATACGCAGTATTTT,CASSERSSGRVADTQYF
many,TRBJ2-4,TRBV27,TRBD2,TGTGCCAGCAGTTCTGGTAGCGGGAGCGGTGCCAAAAACATTCAGTACTTC,CASSSGSGSGAKNIQYF
NA,TRBJ1-1,TRBV28,NA,TGTGCCAGCAGACGTCAGGCTAACTTCCCTGAGGCTTTCTTT,CASRRQANFPEAFF
few,TRBJ2-7,TRBV6-1,NA,TGTGCCAGCAGAGTAGGTTCTGGGACCTCCTACGAGCAGTACTTC,CASRVGSGTSYEQYF
few,TRBJ1-3,TRBV30,NA,TGTGCCTGGAGTGCCCCCGGGACCGCTGGAAACACCATATATTTT,CAWSAPGTAGNTIYF
many,TRBJ2-7,TRBV20-1,NA,TGCAGTGCTAGAACCGGGTCCGAGCAGTACTTC,CSARTGSEQYF
NA,TRBJ2-3,TRBV7-8,NA,TGTGCCAGCAGCTTCCTGGGACTGAACACAGATACGCAGTATTTT,CASSFLGLNTDTQYF
few,TRBJ2-6,TRBV2,NA,TGTGCCAGCAGTACGGGGACCTCTGGGGCCAACGTCCTGACTTTC,CASSTGTSGANVLTF
NA,TRBJ2-2,TRBV4-1,TRBD1,TGCGCCAGCAGCGGCAGGGGGCACACCGGGGAGCTGTTTTTT,CASSGRGHTGELFF
few,TRBJ2-5,TRBV5-5,NA,TGTGCCAGCAGCTTGTACGACCTCCCCATCCGGGAGACCCAGTACTTC,CASSLYDLPIRETQYF
NA,TRBJ2-7,TRBV5-1,TRBD2,TGCGCCAGCAGCTCGTTAGGCGGGAGCAGCTACGAGCAGTACTTC,CASSSLGGSSYEQYF
few,TRBJ2-7,TRBV3-1,TRBD2,TGTGCCAGCAGCCAAGGAGGCGGGGCGGGAGAGCTCAAGAGGGGCGAGCAGTACTTC,CASSQGGGAGELKRGEQYF
few,TRBJ2-3,TRBV20-1,NA,TGCAGTGCTATCGACGGGAGTAAGGTTCGTAGCACAGATACGCAGTATTTT,CSAIDGSKVRSTDTQYF
many,TRBJ2-3,TRBV18,NA,TGTGCCAGCAGCCCTCCTAGCACAGATACGCAGTATTTT,CASSPPSTDTQYF
NA,TRBJ2-3,TRBV6-2/TRBV6-3,NA,TGTGCCAGCAGCTACCAAATGGCCCCTGAGGATACGCAGTATTTT,CASSYQMAPEDTQYF
NA,TRBJ1-2,TRBV27,NA,TGTGCCAGCAAAAAGCAATATGGCTACACCTTC,CASKKQYGYTF
few,TRBJ2-2,TRBV7-3,NA,TGTGCCAGCAGTGGAATGACGAACGCCGGGGAGCTGTTTTTT,CASSGMTNAGELFF
NA,TRBJ2-2,TRBV6-2/TRBV6-3,TRBD2,TGTGCCAGCAGTCGGACTAGCGGGATGACCGGGGAGCTGTTTTTT,CASSRTSGMTGELFF
few,TRBJ2-1,TRBV11-3,NA,TGTGCCATCGCACCGGGGGTGGGCTCCTCAAGCTCCTACAATGAGCAGTTCTTC,CAIAPGVGSSSSYNEQFF
NA,TRBJ2-1,TRBV11-1,TRBD1,TGTGCCAGCAGTTGGGACAGGTCATACAATGAGCAGTTCTTC,CASSWDRSYNEQFF
many,TRBJ1-1,TRBV11-3,NA,TGTGCCAGCAGCGCCAGAGGCTGGACGGACACTGAAGCTTTCTTT,CASSARGWTDTEAFF
few,TRBJ2-5,TRBV2,NA,TGTGCCAGCAGTGGGGCCTATGGAGAGACCCAGTACTTC,CASSGAYGETQYF
NA,TRBJ1-1,TRBV30,TRBD1,TGTGCCTGGAGTGCCTGGCAGGGGGCCTCTGAAGCTTTCTTT,CAWSAWQGASEAFF
many,TRBJ2-1,TRBV11-2,NA,TGTGCCAGCAGCTTTATTCGCGGGGTCTACAATGAGCAGTTCTTC,CASSFIRGVYNEQFF
NA,TRBJ2-1,TRBV24-1,NA,TGTGCCACCAGTGACCCAATAGCGGCAACCTACAATGAGCAGTTCTTC,CATSDPIAATYNEQFF
NA,TRBJ2-2,TRBV11-2,NA,TGTGCCAGCAGCCCAGACAGACCAACCGGGGAGCTGTTTTTT,CASSPDRPTGELFF
many,TRBJ2-1,TRBV2,NA,TGTGCCAGCAGTGGGGATCGAAGAGATACGCCTCCGGCCAATGAGCAGTTCTTC,CASSGDRRDTPPANEQFF
few,TRBJ1-2,TRBV11-1,NA,TGTGCCAGCAGCTTAGAACGCGGGACACATGGCTACACCTTC,CASSLERGTHGYTF
many,TRBJ1-5,TRBV20-1,NA,TGCAGTGCTAGAGAAGGGGCTTTTAATCAGCCCCAGCATTTT,CSAREGAFNQPQHF
few,TRBJ2-3,TRBV7-3,NA,TGTGCCAGCAGCCCTCCTGGTGTGGGAGCAGATACGCAGTATTTT,CASSPPGVGADTQYF
NA,TRBJ2-3,TRBV12-3/TRBV12-4,NA,TGTGCCAGCAGTTTGAAGTTGGTTGATACGCAGTATTTT,CASSLKLVDTQYF
few,TRBJ2-1,TRBV12-5,NA,TGTGCTAGTGGTTTGTCAATGGATGAGCAGTTCTTC,CASGLSMDEQFF
NA,TRBJ2-4,TRBV20-1,TRBD1,TGCAGTGCACAGGGACAGGGAACCAAAAACATTCAGTACTTC,CSAQGQGTKNIQYF
NA,TRBJ2-2,TRBV7-3,TRBD2,TGTGCCAGCAGCCTCTTTAGCGGGGCGAACACCGGGGAGCTGTTTTTT,CASSLFSGANTGELFF
NA,TRBJ2-6,TRBV19,TRBD1,TGTGCCAGTAGTATGGACAGGAGGCCTGGGGCCAACGTCCTGACTTTC,CASSMDRRPGANVLTF
few,TRBJ1-1,TRBV27,NA,TGTGCCAGCAGGGCCCAGGGCACTGAAGCTTTCTTT,CASRAQGTEAFF
NA,TRBJ2-2,TRBV10-1,NA,TGCGCCAGCAGTAATGGGATGGGGCTGCGGGAGCTGTTTTTT,CASSNGMGLRELFF
few,TRBJ2-7,TRBV7-3,NA,TGTGCCAGCAGCTTAGAGACCACTTTCTCCTACGAGCAGTACTTC,CASSLETTFSYEQYF
NA,TRBJ2-6,TRBV20-1,TRBD1,TGCAGTGCTAGCTCAACAGGGGGGAGCTCTGGGGCCAACGTCCTGACTTTC,CSASSTGGSSGANVLTF
many,TRBJ2-7,TRBV27,NA,TGTGCCAGCAGTCGCCAACAGACAGGTACCTACGAGCAGTACTTC,CASSRQQTGTYEQYF
few,TRBJ2-1,TRBV12-3/TRBV12-4,TRBD2,TGTGCCAGCAGTCCCCAGGCGGGAGTAATGAATGAGCAGTTCTTC,CASSPQAGVMNEQFF
NA,TRBJ2-2,TRBV29-1,TRBD1,TGCAGCGTCAAACAGGGGCGGAACACCGGGGAGCTGTTTTTT,CSVKQGRNTGELFF
NA,TRBJ2-1,TRBV7-9,NA,TGTGCCAGCAGCTTAGCACAGGTGTCCTACAATGAGCAGTTCTTC,CASSLAQVSYNEQFF
NA,TRBJ2-1,TRBV27,TRBD2,TGTGCCAGCAGTTCCCGGACTAGCGGGAGGGCGTATGAGCAGTTCTTC,CASSSRTSGRAYEQFF
many,TRBJ1-5,TRBV20-1,NA,TGCAGTGCGAGAAAAGGGGATCAGCCCCAGCATTTT,CSARKGDQPQHF
NA,TRBJ1-5,TRBV28,NA,TGTGCCAGCAGTTTACTACGGATTAGCAGTCAGCCCCAGCATTTT,CASSLLRISSQPQHF
NA,TRBJ2-3,TRBV20-1,TRBD1,TGCAGTGCCCGGAGCCGGGACAGGGGACCCACAGATACGCAGTATTTT,CSARSRDRGPTDTQYF
NA,TRBJ1-4,TRBV9,NA,TGTGCCAGCAGCCCCCGGGGGGTGATGGGTGCAAAACTGTTTTTT,CASSPRGVMGAKLFF